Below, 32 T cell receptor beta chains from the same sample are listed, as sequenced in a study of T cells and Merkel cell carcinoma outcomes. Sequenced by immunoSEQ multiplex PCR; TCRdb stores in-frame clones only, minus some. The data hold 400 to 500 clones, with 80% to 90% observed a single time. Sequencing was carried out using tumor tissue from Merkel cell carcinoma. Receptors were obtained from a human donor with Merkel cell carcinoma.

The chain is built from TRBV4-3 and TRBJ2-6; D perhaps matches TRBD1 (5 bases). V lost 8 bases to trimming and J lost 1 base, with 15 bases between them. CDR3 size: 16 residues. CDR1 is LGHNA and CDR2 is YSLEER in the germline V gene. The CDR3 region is CASAPGPSSGANVLTF. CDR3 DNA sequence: TGCGCCAGCGCACCAGGGCCCTCTTCTGGGGCCAACGTCCTGACTTTC.

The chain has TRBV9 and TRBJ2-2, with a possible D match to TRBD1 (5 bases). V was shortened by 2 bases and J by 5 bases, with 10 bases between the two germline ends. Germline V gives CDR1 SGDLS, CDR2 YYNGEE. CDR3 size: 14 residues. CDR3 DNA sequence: TGTGCCAGCAGCGTCACAGGATCAACCGGGGAGCTGTTTTTT. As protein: CASSVTGSTGELFF.

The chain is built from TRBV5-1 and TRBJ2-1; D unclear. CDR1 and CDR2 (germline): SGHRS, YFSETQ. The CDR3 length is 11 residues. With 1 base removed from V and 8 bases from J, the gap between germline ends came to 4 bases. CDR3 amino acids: CASSLSHEQFF. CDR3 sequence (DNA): TGCGCCAGCAGCTTGTCTCATGAGCAGTTCTTC.

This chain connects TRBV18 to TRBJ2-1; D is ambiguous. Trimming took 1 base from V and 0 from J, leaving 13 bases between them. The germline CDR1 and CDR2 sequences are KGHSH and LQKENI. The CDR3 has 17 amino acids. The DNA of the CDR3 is TGTGCCAGCTCACCACGGTTCGGCTCCAGCTCCTACAATGAGCAGTTCTTC. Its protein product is CASSPRFGSSSYNEQFF. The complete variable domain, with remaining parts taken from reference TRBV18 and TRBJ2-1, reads NAGVMQNPRHLVRRRGQEARLRCSPMKGHSHVYWYRQLPEEGLKFMVYLQKENIIDESGMPKERFSAEFPKEGPSILRIQQVVRGDSAAYFCASSPRFGSSSYNEQFFGPGTRLTVL.

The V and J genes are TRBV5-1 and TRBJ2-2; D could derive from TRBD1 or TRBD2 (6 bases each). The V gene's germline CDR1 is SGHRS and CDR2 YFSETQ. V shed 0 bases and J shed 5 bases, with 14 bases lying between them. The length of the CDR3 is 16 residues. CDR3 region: CASSLASGAVTGELFF. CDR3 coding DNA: TGCGCCAGCAGCTTGGCCTCGGGGGCGGTAACCGGGGAGCTGTTTTTT.

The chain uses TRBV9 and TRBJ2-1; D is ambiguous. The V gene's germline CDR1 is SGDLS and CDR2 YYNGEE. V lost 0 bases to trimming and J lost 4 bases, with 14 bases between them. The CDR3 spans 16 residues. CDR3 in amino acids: CASSVERSWPYNEQFF. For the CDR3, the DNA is TGTGCCAGCAGCGTAGAGAGATCATGGCCTTACAATGAGCAGTTCTTC.

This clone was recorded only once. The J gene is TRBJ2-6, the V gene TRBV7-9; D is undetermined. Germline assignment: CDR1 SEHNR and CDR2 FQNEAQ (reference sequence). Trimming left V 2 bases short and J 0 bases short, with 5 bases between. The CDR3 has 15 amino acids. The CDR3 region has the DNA TGTGCCAGCAGCTTATTGCGCTCTGGGGCCAACGTCCTGACTTTC. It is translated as CASSLLRSGANVLTF.

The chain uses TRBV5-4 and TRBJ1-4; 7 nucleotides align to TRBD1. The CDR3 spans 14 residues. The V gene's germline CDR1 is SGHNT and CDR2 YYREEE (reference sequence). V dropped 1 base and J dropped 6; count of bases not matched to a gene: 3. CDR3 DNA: TGTGCCAGCAGCTTGACAGGGGTCGATGAAAAACTGTTTTTT. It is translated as CASSLTGVDEKLFF.

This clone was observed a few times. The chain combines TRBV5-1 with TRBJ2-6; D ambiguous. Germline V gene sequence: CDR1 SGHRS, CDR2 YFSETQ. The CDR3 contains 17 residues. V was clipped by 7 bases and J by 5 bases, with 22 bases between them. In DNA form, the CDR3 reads TGCGCCAGCCGTTGTAGATCGTCACAAAGTCGGGCCAACGTCCTGACTTTC. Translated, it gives CASRCRSSQSRANVLTF.

CDR3 in amino acids: CASNFAYNYNEQFF. The CDR3 DNA is TGTGCCAGCAACTTCGCTTACAATTACAATGAGCAGTTCTTC. The genes are TRBV5-6 and TRBJ2-1; no clear D gene. Germline V lookup: CDR1 SGHDT, CDR2 YYEEEE. Between the trimmed V and J ends, which lost 6 bases and 4 bases, there was a span of 14 bases. The CDR3 has 14 residues.

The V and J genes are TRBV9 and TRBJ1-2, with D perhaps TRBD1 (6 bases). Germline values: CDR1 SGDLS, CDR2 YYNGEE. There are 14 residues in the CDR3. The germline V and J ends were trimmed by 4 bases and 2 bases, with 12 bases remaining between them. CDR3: CASSTTGSNYGYTF. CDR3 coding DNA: TGTGCCAGCAGCACGACAGGATCCAACTATGGCTACACCTTC.

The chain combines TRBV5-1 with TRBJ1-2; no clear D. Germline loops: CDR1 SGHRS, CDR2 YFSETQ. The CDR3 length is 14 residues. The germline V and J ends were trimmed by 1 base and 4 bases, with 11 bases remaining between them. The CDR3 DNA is TGCGCCAGCAGCTTGCAAGAGGGAGGCTATGGCTACACCTTC. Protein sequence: CASSLQEGGYGYTF.

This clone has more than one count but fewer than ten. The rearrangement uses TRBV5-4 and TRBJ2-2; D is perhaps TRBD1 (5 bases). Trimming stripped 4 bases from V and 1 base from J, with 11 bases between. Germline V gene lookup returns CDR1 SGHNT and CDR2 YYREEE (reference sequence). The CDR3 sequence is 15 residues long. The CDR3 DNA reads TGTGCCAGCAGCCTCAAGGGGTTGAACACCGGGGAGCTGTTTTTT. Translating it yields CASSLKGLNTGELFF.

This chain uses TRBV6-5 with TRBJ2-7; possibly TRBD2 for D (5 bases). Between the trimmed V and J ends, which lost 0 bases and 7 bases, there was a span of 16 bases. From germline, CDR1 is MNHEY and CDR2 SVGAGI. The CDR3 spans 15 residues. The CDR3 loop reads CASSYSRGYRWEQYF. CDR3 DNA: TGTGCCAGCAGTTACTCGCGAGGGTACCGTTGGGAGCAGTACTTC.

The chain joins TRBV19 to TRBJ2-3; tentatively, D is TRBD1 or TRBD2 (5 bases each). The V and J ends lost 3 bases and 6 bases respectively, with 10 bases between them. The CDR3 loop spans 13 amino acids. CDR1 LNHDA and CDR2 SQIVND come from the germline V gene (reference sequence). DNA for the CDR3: TGTGCCAGTAGTATCGCCGGGACCGATACGCAGTATTTT. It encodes CASSIAGTDTQYF.

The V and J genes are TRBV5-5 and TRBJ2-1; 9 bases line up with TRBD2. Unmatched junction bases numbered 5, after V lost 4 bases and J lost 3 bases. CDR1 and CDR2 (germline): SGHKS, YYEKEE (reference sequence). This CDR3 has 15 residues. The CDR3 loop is CASSLVAGVYNEQFF. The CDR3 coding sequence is TGTGCCAGCAGCCTCGTAGCGGGAGTCTACAATGAGCAGTTCTTC.

CDR3 sequence: CASSADSGGNQPQHF. The CDR3 DNA follows: TGTGCCAGCAGTGCGGATTCCGGGGGCAATCAGCCCCAGCATTTT. The chain links TRBV6-5 to TRBJ1-5, with unresolved D. Germline values: CDR1 MNHEY, CDR2 SVGAGI. Trimming stripped 5 bases from V and 2 bases from J, with 13 bases between. The CDR3 contains 15 residues.

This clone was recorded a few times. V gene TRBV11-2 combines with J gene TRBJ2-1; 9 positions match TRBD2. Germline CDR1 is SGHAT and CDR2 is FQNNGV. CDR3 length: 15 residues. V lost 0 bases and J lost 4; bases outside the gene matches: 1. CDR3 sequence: CASSLERGGYNEQFF. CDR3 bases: TGTGCCAGCAGCTTAGAGCGGGGGGGATACAATGAGCAGTTCTTC.

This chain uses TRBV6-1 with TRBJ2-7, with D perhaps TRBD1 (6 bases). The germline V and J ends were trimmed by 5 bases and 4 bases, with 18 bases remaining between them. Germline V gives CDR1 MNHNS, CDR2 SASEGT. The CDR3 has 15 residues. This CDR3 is CASSSQRAGEYEQYF. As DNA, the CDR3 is TGTGCCAGCAGTTCCCAACGGGCAGGGGAGTACGAGCAGTACTTC.

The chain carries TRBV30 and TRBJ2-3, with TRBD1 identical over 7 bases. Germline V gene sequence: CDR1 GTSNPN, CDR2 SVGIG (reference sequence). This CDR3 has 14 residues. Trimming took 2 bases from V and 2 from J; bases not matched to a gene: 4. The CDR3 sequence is CAWSSTGVTDTQYF. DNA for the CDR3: TGTGCCTGGAGTTCAACAGGGGTCACAGATACGCAGTATTTT.

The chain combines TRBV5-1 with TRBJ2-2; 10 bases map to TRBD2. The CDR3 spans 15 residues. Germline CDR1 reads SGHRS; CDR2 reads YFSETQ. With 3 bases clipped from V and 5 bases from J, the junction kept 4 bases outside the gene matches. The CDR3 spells CASSSSGGGTGELFF. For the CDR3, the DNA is TGCGCCAGCAGCTCTAGCGGGGGCGGAACCGGGGAGCTGTTTTTT.

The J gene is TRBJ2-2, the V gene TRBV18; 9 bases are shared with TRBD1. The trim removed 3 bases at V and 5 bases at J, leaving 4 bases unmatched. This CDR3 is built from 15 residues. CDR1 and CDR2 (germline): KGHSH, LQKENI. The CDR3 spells CASSPRDRATGELFF. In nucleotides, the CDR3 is TGTGCCAGCTCACCCCGGGACAGGGCGACCGGGGAGCTGTTTTTT.

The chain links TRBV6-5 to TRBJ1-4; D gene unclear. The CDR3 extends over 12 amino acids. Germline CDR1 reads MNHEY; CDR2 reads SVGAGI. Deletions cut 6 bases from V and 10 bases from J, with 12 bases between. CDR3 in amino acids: CASSPSVGKLFF. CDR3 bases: TGTGCCAGCAGCCCATCCGTCGGAAAACTGTTTTTT.

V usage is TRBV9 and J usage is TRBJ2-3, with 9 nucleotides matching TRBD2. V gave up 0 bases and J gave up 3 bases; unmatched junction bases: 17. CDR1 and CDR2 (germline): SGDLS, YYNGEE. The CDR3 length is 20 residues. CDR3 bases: TGTGCCAGCAGCGTAGAGGCTAGCGGGGTGGCGTTAAAGACGACAGATACGCAGTATTTT. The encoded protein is CASSVEASGVALKTTDTQYF.

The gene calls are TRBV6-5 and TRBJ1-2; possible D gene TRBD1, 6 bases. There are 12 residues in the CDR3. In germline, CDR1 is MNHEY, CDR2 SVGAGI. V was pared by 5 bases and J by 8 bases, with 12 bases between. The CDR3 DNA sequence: TGTGCCAGCAGTAAACAGGGACAAGGCTACACCTTC. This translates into CASSKQGQGYTF.

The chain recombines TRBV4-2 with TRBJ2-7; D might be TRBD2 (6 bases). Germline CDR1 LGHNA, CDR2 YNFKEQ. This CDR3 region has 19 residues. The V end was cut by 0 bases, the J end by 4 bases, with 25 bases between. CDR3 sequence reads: CASSQDLEAGRRWAYEQYF. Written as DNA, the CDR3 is TGTGCCAGCAGCCAAGACCTGGAGGCGGGACGGCGTTGGGCTTACGAGCAGTACTTC.

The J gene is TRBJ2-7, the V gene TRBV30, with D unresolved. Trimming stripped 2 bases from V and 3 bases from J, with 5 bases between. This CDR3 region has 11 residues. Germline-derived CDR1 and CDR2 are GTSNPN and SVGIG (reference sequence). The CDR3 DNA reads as TGTGCCTGGAGTTGGGGCTACGAGCAGTACTTC. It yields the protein CAWSWGYEQYF.

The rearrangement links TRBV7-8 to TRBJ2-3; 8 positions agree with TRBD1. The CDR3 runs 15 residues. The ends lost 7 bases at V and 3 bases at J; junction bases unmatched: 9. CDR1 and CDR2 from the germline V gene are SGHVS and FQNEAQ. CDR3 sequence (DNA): TGTGCCAGCAACACAGGGGGTGTGAAAACAGATACGCAGTATTTT. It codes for CASNTGGVKTDTQYF.

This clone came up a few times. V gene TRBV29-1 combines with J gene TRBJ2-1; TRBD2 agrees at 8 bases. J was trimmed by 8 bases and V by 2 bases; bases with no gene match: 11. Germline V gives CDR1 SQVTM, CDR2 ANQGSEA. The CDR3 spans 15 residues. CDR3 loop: CSVESTSAIPDEQFF. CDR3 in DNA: TGCAGCGTTGAATCGACTAGCGCGATCCCCGATGAGCAGTTCTTC.

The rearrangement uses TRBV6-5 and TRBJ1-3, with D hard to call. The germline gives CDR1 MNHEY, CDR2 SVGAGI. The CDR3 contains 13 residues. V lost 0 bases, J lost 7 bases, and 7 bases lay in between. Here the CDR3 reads CASSYSSRNTIYF. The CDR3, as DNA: TGTGCCAGCAGTTACTCGAGCAGGAACACCATATATTTT.

In DNA form, the CDR3 reads TGCGCCAGCAGCCCGGGACTTTCTGACTCTGGAAACACCATATATTTT. Its protein product is CASSPGLSDSGNTIYF. This sequence joins TRBV5-1 and TRBJ1-3; D is perhaps TRBD1 (5 bases). Trimming stripped 4 bases from V and 0 bases from J, with 14 bases between. The CDR3 runs to 16 residues. Germline V gives CDR1 SGHRS, CDR2 YFSETQ. The whole variable domain, remainder taken from reference TRBV5-1 and TRBJ1-3, is KAGVTQTPRYLIKTRGQQVTLSCSPISGHRSVSWYQQTPGQGLQFLFEYFSETQRNKGNFPGRFSGRQFSNSRSEMNVSTLELGDSALYLCASSPGLSDSGNTIYFGEGSWLTVV.

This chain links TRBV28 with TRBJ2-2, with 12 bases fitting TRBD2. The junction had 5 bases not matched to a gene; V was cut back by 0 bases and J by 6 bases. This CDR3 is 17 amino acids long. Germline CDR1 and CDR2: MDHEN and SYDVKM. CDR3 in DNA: TGTGCCAGCAGTTTATGGCGGCTAGCGGGAGGGCCCGGGGAGCTGTTTTTT. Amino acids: CASSLWRLAGGPGELFF. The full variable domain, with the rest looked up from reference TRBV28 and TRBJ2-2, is DVKVTQSSRYLVKRTGEKVFLECVQDMDHENMFWYRQDPGLGLRLIYFSYDVKMKEKGDIPEGYSVSREKKERFSLILESASTNQTSMYLCASSLWRLAGGPGELFFGEGSRLTVL.